This entry lists 10 T cell receptor beta chains sequenced from one sample in a study of T-cell reconstitution after alpha-beta-depleted transplantation in children. TCRbeta library construction was performed incorporating unique molecular identifiers. From the PCR reads, TCRdb called clonotypes with MiXCR, one entry per CDR3 protein. In the table there are 260,000 or so distinct CDR3 sequences, around 13% of which are singletons. The source was PBMCs from the stem cell graft donor, collected from the stem cell graft. The receptors shown here come from a human donor who donated a stem cell graft to a child with acute lymphoblastic leukemia.

This clonotype showed up many times. This rearrangement joins TRBV7-3 to TRBJ2-1, with D possibly being TRBD1 (6 bases). This CDR3 has 13 amino acids. Germline V lookup: CDR1 SGHTA, CDR2 FQGTGA. Trimming shortened V by 5 bases and J by 5 bases, and 10 bases separated the two germline ends. CDR3: CASSTWTDNEQFF. The CDR3 nucleotides are TGTGCCAGCAGCACTTGGACAGACAATGAGCAGTTCTTC.

This clonotype has at least ten counts. The chain carries TRBV12-3 or TRBV12-4 and TRBJ2-7; no reliable D call. The CDR3 extends over 14 amino acids. V lost 5 bases and J lost 5, with 16 bases in between. CDR3 amino acids: CASSRSESPNEQYF. CDR3 bases: TGTGCCAGCAGTCGGTCAGAAAGCCCCAACGAGCAGTACTTC.

In this sample, this clonotype turned up many times. The rearrangement joins TRBV5-1 to TRBJ2-7; D not certain. V lost 0 bases and J 3 bases, leaving 10 bases between the germline ends. This CDR3 comprises 14 residues. CDR1 and CDR2 (germline): SGHRS, YFSETQ. The CDR3 is CASSLGSSLYEQYF. CDR3 coding DNA: TGCGCCAGCAGCTTGGGATCAAGTCTCTACGAGCAGTACTTC.

This clonotype was seen a handful of times. The rearrangement uses TRBV7-2 and TRBJ2-5; 9 bases are a match to TRBD1. Germline V gene lookup returns CDR1 SGHTA and CDR2 FQGNSA. This CDR3 region has 16 residues. V trimming: 1 base; J trimming: 4 bases; junction bases outside the gene matches: 7. The CDR3 DNA reads TGTGCCAGCAGCTTAGTCCTCGGGACAGGGCGAGAGACCCAGTACTTC. Encoded protein: CASSLVLGTGRETQYF. The whole variable domain, filled in from reference TRBV7-2 and TRBJ2-5, reads GAGVSQSPSNKVTEKGKDVELRCDPISGHTALYWYRQSLGQGLEFLIYFQGNSAPDKSGLPSDRFSAERTGGSVSTLTIQRTQQEDSAVYLCASSLVLGTGRETQYFGPGTRLLVL.

The sample holds many counts of this clonotype. The chain combines TRBV28 with TRBJ2-7, with 7 bases identical to TRBD1. CDR1 and CDR2 from the germline V gene are MDHEN and SYDVKM. V lost 6 bases, J lost 3 bases, and 5 bases stayed unmatched. This CDR3 contains 13 residues. CDR3 nucleotides: TGTGCCAGCAGGCGGCAGGGGGTCTACGAGCAGTACTTC. As protein: CASRRQGVYEQYF.

This clonotype came up many times. This chain uses TRBV5-1 with TRBJ2-7; TRBD2 matches 10 bases. The CDR3 is made up of 16 amino acids. With 4 bases clipped from V and 4 bases from J, the junction kept 11 bases outside the gene matches. Germline CDR1 reads SGHRS; CDR2 reads YFSETQ. CDR3 sequence reads: CASSLTPSGGLYEQYF. CDR3 DNA: TGCGCCAGCAGCCTTACCCCTAGCGGGGGCTTGTACGAGCAGTACTTC.

This clonotype showed up many times. The chain recombines TRBV7-9 with TRBJ2-7, with D perhaps TRBD2 (6 bases). Germline V gene lookup returns CDR1 SEHNR and CDR2 FQNEAQ (reference sequence). V lost 5 bases to trimming and J lost 9 bases, with 20 bases between them. This CDR3 has 14 amino acids. The CDR3 loop is CASSPAGGSNGQYF. DNA for the CDR3: TGTGCCAGCAGCCCCGCCGGGGGTTCAAACGGGCAGTACTTC.

This clonotype was counted between two and nine times. The chain recombines TRBV20-1 with TRBJ2-7, with D unresolved. Between the trimmed V and J ends, which lost 3 bases and 0 bases, there was a span of 6 bases. Germline V gene sequence: CDR1 DFQATT, CDR2 SNEGSKA (reference sequence). This CDR3 comprises 12 residues. This CDR3 is CSASHSSYEQYF. CDR3 nucleotide sequence: TGCAGTGCTAGCCATAGCTCCTACGAGCAGTACTTC.

This clonotype was seen many times. V usage is TRBV28 and J usage is TRBJ1-1; 7 nucleotides line up with TRBD1. V lost 4 bases and J lost 0; bases outside the gene matches: 5. The germline CDR1 and CDR2 sequences are MDHEN and SYDVKM. The length of the CDR3 is 15 residues. Here the CDR3 reads CASSSGTALNTEAFF. The CDR3 nucleotides are TGTGCCAGCAGTTCAGGGACAGCCTTGAACACTGAAGCTTTCTTT.

This clonotype was observed at least ten times. The V gene is TRBV7-2, the J gene TRBJ2-1; a possible D gene is TRBD2 (6 bases). Germline V gives CDR1 SGHTA, CDR2 FQGNSA. The CDR3 covers 15 residues. Trimming stripped 3 bases from V and 2 bases from J, with 11 bases between. The CDR3 DNA is TGTGCCAGCAGCTTTAATCGGGGGACCTACAATGAGCAGTTCTTC. As protein: CASSFNRGTYNEQFF.